A single sample is the source of the 23 T cell receptor beta chains below, sequenced in a study of T cell responses to AZD1222 COVID-19 vaccine. Clones were read by immunoSEQ multiplex PCR, and TCRdb kept only the in-frame ones, dropping some. The sample comprises about 110,000 clones, 80% to 90% of which are singletons, and approximately 7% rests with the top ten. Specimen: peripheral blood, collected on day 0 of AZD1222 vaccination. Receptor source: an adult in good health.

The V call is TRBV9, the J call TRBJ2-1; D remains ambiguous. The CDR3 sequence is 16 residues long. The germline V and J ends were trimmed by 4 bases and 0 bases, with 14 bases remaining between them. The germline CDR1 and CDR2 sequences are SGDLS and YYNGEE. The CDR3 sequence: CASSPFGPGSYNEQFF. The CDR3 DNA follows: TGTGCCAGCAGCCCATTCGGGCCCGGCTCCTACAATGAGCAGTTCTTC.

The table lists this clone with a few counts. V gene TRBV19 combines with J gene TRBJ1-5; weak D call: TRBD1 (5 bases). Trimming shortened V by 3 bases and J by 3 bases, and 12 bases separated the two germline ends. This CDR3 has 15 residues. Germline loops: CDR1 LNHDA, CDR2 SQIVND (reference sequence). In DNA, the CDR3 is TGTGCCAGTAGTATGTTACAGGTCGCCAATCAGCCCCAGCATTTT. Translation: CASSMLQVANQPQHF.

This rearrangement joins TRBV27 to TRBJ1-2; D is unresolved. The CDR3 is 14 residues long. CDR1 and CDR2 (germline): MNHEY, SMNVEV (reference sequence). Trimming stripped 2 bases from V and 4 bases from J, with 11 bases between. The CDR3 here is CASSLIAGLYGYTF. The CDR3 coding sequence is TGTGCCAGCAGTTTAATCGCAGGACTCTATGGCTACACCTTC.

The V gene is TRBV3-1 (or the pseudogene TRBV3-2), the J gene TRBJ1-1, with TRBD1 matching over 10 bases. The junction had 5 bases not matched to a gene; V was cut back by 1 base and J by 0 bases. This CDR3 is 17 amino acids long. The V gene's germline CDR1 is LGHDT and CDR2 YNNKEL (reference sequence). Here the CDR3 reads CASSQGGGQGVNTEAFF. The CDR3, as DNA: TGTGCCAGCAGCCAAGGGGGCGGACAGGGGGTGAACACTGAAGCTTTCTTT.

The chain carries TRBV7-9 and TRBJ2-2; D may match TRBD1 or TRBD2 (5 bases each). Germline-derived CDR1 and CDR2 are SEHNR and FQNEAQ (reference sequence). V was cut by 5 bases and J by 4 bases, with 17 bases left in between. This CDR3 contains 16 residues. CDR3 region: CASSREPGTATGELFF. The CDR3 DNA is TGTGCCAGCAGCCGAGAGCCCGGGACCGCCACCGGGGAGCTGTTTTTT.

CDR3 DNA: TGTGCCAGCAGCTCCCCTGAGTATGGCTACACCTTC. Translating it yields CASSSPEYGYTF. This chain joins TRBV5-8 and TRBJ1-2; the D is unclear. This CDR3 spans 12 amino acids. The germline CDR1 and CDR2 sequences are SGHTS and YDEGEE. Trimming pared 3 bases from V and 5 bases from J, leaving 8 bases between.

The V and J genes are TRBV6-4 and TRBJ2-2; no clear D. Trimming removed 0 bases from V and 4 bases from J, with 6 bases in between. The CDR3 length is 14 residues. Germline V CDR1 and CDR2: MRHNA, SNTAGT. This CDR3 is CASSDSYGTGELFF. Written as DNA, the CDR3 is TGTGCCAGCAGTGACTCTTACGGCACCGGGGAGCTGTTTTTT.

The chain employs TRBV2 and TRBJ2-2; 11 positions match TRBD2. Germline V gene lookup returns CDR1 SNHLY and CDR2 FYNNEI. The CDR3 is 16 residues long. Trimming at V came to 7 bases and at J to 4 bases, leaving 8 bases not matched to a gene. The CDR3, as DNA: TGTGCCAGCACTCAACTAGCGGGAGTCAGCACCGGGGAGCTGTTTTTT. It specifies CASTQLAGVSTGELFF.

In its sample, this clone was seen once. The chain couples TRBV2 to TRBJ2-3, with 7 bases that match TRBD2. Germline CDR1 reads SNHLY; CDR2 reads FYNNEI. The J segment lost 4 bases and the V segment lost 5 bases, leaving 9 bases of the junction unmatched. The CDR3 length is 15 residues. The CDR3 sequence: CASSPTSAGADTQYF. CDR3 nucleotide sequence: TGTGCCAGCAGTCCTACTAGCGCCGGCGCAGATACGCAGTATTTT.

The chain couples TRBV7-2 to TRBJ2-2; D remains ambiguous. The CDR3 is 17 amino acids. The V gene lost 0 bases and the J gene lost 4 bases, with 15 bases spanning the gap. Per the germline V gene, CDR1 is SGHTA and CDR2 is FQGNSA. The CDR3 nucleotides read TGTGCCAGCAGCTTAGCCTCGGGTACCTCGGGCACCGGGGAGCTGTTTTTT. It specifies CASSLASGTSGTGELFF.

The CDR3 DNA reads as TGTGCCTGCCGAACAGGACCCTACGAGCAGTACTTC. Encoded protein: CACRTGPYEQYF. The chain joins TRBV30 to TRBJ2-7; possibly TRBD1 for D (5 bases). Per the germline V gene, CDR1 is GTSNPN and CDR2 is SVGIG (reference sequence). CDR3 length equals 12 residues. Between the trimmed V and J ends, which lost 6 bases and 2 bases, there was a span of 11 bases.

The V call is TRBV28, the J call TRBJ2-1; 7 bases align to TRBD2. The CDR3 sequence is 15 residues long. The V gene end was trimmed by 5 bases and the J gene end by 8 bases; junction bases not matched to a gene: 12. Germline V gives CDR1 MDHEN, CDR2 SYDVKM. The CDR3 nucleotides read TGTGCCAGCAGTACTCCTAGCGGCGGATTCCATGAGCAGTTCTTC. Amino acid sequence: CASSTPSGGFHEQFF. The full variable domain, its missing parts supplied by reference TRBV28 and TRBJ2-1, is DVKVTQSSRYLVKRTGEKVFLECVQDMDHENMFWYRQDPGLGLRLIYFSYDVKMKEKGDIPEGYSVSREKKERFSLILESASTNQTSMYLCASSTPSGGFHEQFFGPGTRLTVL.

This clone has only one observation. The V call is TRBV5-1, the J call TRBJ2-7; the D gene could be TRBD1 or TRBD2 (6 bases each). Looked up from germline, CDR1 is SGHRS and CDR2 is YFSETQ. This CDR3 is 18 amino acids long. The V end was cut by 2 bases, the J end by 2 bases, with 23 bases between. The CDR3 sequence is CASSFQGSPGEVAYEQYF. The CDR3 nucleotides are TGCGCCAGCAGCTTTCAGGGGTCACCCGGGGAGGTCGCCTACGAGCAGTACTTC.

This sequence joins TRBV30 and TRBJ1-4; D not certain. The CDR3 is 11 amino acids. V was cut by 5 bases and J by 7 bases, with 8 bases left in between. The germline CDR1 and CDR2 sequences are GTSNPN and SVGIG (reference sequence). The CDR3 DNA follows: TGTGCCTGGGGAGCGGGTGAAAAACTGTTTTTT. Protein product: CAWGAGEKLFF.

This clone was found once. The chain uses TRBV5-1 and TRBJ2-3; D is ambiguous. V was trimmed by 0 bases and J by 4 bases, leaving 6 bases between them. Germline V gene data show CDR1 as SGHRS and CDR2 as YFSETQ. This CDR3 has 13 residues. CDR3 region: CASSLVLADTQYF. The CDR3 bases are TGCGCCAGCAGCTTGGTGTTGGCAGATACGCAGTATTTT.

The DNA for the CDR3 is TGTGCCAGCAGTTACGGCGCCAGGGACTCTGGAAACACCATATATTTT. Translation: CASSYGARDSGNTIYF. The V call is TRBV6-5, the J call TRBJ1-3; D might be TRBD1 (5 bases). In germline, CDR1 is MNHEY, CDR2 SVGAGI. The ends were cut back, 2 bases at V and 0 bases at J, with 11 bases in the middle. This CDR3 region has 16 residues.

This clone occurred a few times. The chain couples TRBV30 to TRBJ1-5; 7 positions agree with TRBD1. This CDR3 is 14 amino acids long. The germline CDR1 and CDR2 sequences are GTSNPN and SVGIG (reference sequence). V shed 0 bases, J shed 6 bases, and the junction held 5 bases outside the gene matches. The CDR3 loop is CAWSVHRGGQPQHF. The CDR3 region has the DNA TGTGCCTGGAGTGTACACAGGGGTGGTCAGCCCCAGCATTTT.

There are a few counts of this clone. This chain links TRBV5-6 with TRBJ2-7, with no clear D. The CDR3 length is 14 residues. The V gene's germline CDR1 is SGHDT and CDR2 YYEEEE. V lost 1 base and J 7 bases, leaving 15 bases between the germline ends. The CDR3 region has the DNA TGTGCCAGCAGCTTGTTGGGGTTGCCTGATGAGCAGTACTTC. Translated: CASSLLGLPDEQYF.

The gene calls are TRBV6-2 or TRBV6-3 and TRBJ2-5; 9 positions match TRBD2. From germline, CDR1 is MNHEY and CDR2 SVGEGT. The CDR3 runs to 15 residues. The ends lost 4 bases at V and 5 bases at J; junction bases unmatched: 8. This CDR3 reads CASSFLAGEGETQYF. DNA for the CDR3: TGTGCCAGCAGTTTTTTAGCGGGAGAGGGCGAGACCCAGTACTTC.

J is TRBJ2-2 and V is TRBV5-6, with 9 nucleotides matching TRBD1. V trimming: 5 bases; J trimming: 7 bases; junction bases outside the gene matches: 9. Germline CDR1 is SGHDT and CDR2 is YYEEEE. This CDR3 region has 15 residues. This CDR3 reads CASSSDRGLNGELFF. DNA for the CDR3: TGTGCCAGCAGTTCTGACAGGGGGTTAAACGGGGAGCTGTTTTTT.

The rearrangement joins TRBV13 to TRBJ2-5; 7 bases agree with TRBD1. CDR3 length: 16 amino acids. The V gene end was trimmed by 0 bases and the J gene end by 1 base; junction bases not matched to a gene: 5. The germline V gene encodes CDR1 PRHDT and CDR2 FYEKMQ (reference sequence). The CDR3 nucleotides are TGTGCCAGCAGCTTAGGAGGAAGGACAGGCCAAGAGACCCAGTACTTC. As protein: CASSLGGRTGQETQYF.

This clone was seen only once. V usage is TRBV15 and J usage is TRBJ2-6; the D is unclear. In germline, CDR1 is LNHNV, CDR2 YYDKDF (reference sequence). This CDR3 contains 15 residues. The germline V and J ends were trimmed by 0 bases and 0 bases, with 3 bases remaining between them. The DNA of the CDR3 is TGTGCCACCAGCAGAGAACCCTCTGGGGCCAACGTCCTGACTTTC. This translates into CATSREPSGANVLTF.

The chain carries TRBV19 and TRBJ1-2, with D unclear. The CDR3 has 12 residues. Germline CDR1 reads LNHDA; CDR2 reads SQIVND (reference sequence). V was pared by 8 bases and J by 2 bases, with 9 bases between. The CDR3 DNA sequence: TGTGCCAGTGGTGGGTCCAACTATGGCTACACCTTC. Translated: CASGGSNYGYTF.